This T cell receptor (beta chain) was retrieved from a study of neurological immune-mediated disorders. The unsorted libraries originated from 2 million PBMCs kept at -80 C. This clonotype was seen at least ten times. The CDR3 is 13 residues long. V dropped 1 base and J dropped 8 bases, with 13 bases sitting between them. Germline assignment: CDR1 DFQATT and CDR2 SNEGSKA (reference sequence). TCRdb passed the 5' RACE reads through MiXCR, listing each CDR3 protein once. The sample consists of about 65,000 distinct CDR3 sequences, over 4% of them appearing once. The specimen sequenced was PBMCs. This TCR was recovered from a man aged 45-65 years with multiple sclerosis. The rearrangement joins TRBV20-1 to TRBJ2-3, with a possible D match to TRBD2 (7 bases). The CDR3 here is CSARGGGPSTQYF. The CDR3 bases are TGCAGTGCTAGAGGGGGGGGCCCGAGTACGCAGTATTTT.